Here is one T cell receptor (beta chain) with its context. There is no known antigen for this receptor. No base-level quality is on record; no much larger clone is a single base apart. This record belongs to a study of shared clonotypes between healthy human individuals (dated by TCRdb to about 2020). Broadly, across the study: The cohort comprised a couple of women and a few men aged 18 to 49 years. For each donor, three plates each were used for CD4 naive and CD4 memory, two plates were used for CD8 naive, and one plate was used for CD8 memory. Blood TCR repertoires of five healthy adults were deeply sequenced to estimate repertoire size and the extent of clonotype sharing between individuals. To increase sequencing depth and limit assay-specific biases, TCR repertoire library preparation and sequencing were carried out by different laboratories using diverse techniques. Each donor's leukapheresis produced roughly between roughly 0.94 and 9.5 billion PBMCs.

CD8 naive samples consisted of CD45RO-negative cells that were positively selected for CCR7, yielding a CD45RA+CCR7+ population without TemRA cells. The donors were healthy, HIV-negative adults who had no recently reported acute infections or vaccinations. Every donor was a Caucasian adult living in Nashville, Tennessee, USA. Blood was collected by leukapheresis, and PBMCs were isolated by Ficoll-Histopaque density gradient centrifugation and then cryopreserved in liquid nitrogen vapor phase. Analytical flow cytometry was used to check the purity and quantity of each magnetically sorted T cell population. Genomic DNA was isolated from every sorted fraction and measured by UV absorbance on a Nanodrop 2000c. Study-wide conclusions, independent of this receptor: Naive subsets generally had larger estimated clonotype richness than memory subsets did. Pairwise subsampling indicated that sequencing depth was expected to affect the degree of clonotype sharing among donors. About 5% of naive CD4, 3.5% of naive CD8, 2.3% of memory CD4, and 0.4% of memory CD8 clonotypes were shared across a few donors. Sampling was restricted to blood, and TCR repertoires in tissue are likely to differ from TCR repertoires in blood. The small number of donors limited the genetic and exposure-history diversity represented. Compared with non-shared clonotypes, the clonotypes found in all four sorted-subset donors had higher generation probabilities. Incomplete sequencing was indicated by rarefaction of sorted-subset datasets, despite the large sequencing depth.

Using the deep immunoSEQ assay, TCR CDR3 regions were amplified from genomic DNA by multiplex PCR. Genomic DNA extracted from each cell subset was distributed evenly over all wells of several immunoSEQ 96-well plates, and each plate served as one replicate. For sorted subsets, around 200 ng genomic DNA, equal to 25,000 to 35,000 T cell genomes, was loaded into each replicate PCR. Purified libraries were measured with a Qubit 3.0 fluorometer, size-checked on a Bioanalyzer 2100, and measured again with the KAPA Library Quantification kit. Every immunoSEQ 96-well plate was sequenced on a dedicated single-read 150-cycle Illumina NextSeq 550 flow cell. From the authors' description of their analysis: Because only junctional sequences without quality scores were contained in the immunoSEQ output, filtering matching that applied to full-length reads could not be performed. To assign V/J genes and CDR3, sequences were annotated using PyIR, a Python wrapper for IgBLAST v1.9, with IMGT germline references. Reads were filtered out if the reads had weak V/J assignments (E-value above 1e-6), no CDR3, stop codons, out-of-frame junctions, or ambiguous translated residues. V3J clonotypes were defined as sequences sharing an identical inferred V gene, J gene, and CDR3 amino acid sequence. Percentage overlap between repertoires was calculated by dividing the number of shared unique clonotypes by the size of the smaller repertoire. Three approaches were used to assess repertoire richness: RTK rarefaction, the Chao1 estimator, and Recon v2.1 estimates of unobserved clonotypes. Generation probabilities were computed with OLGA for all TCRbeta clonotypes obtained by the gDNA method from several donors. Here the immuneACCESS table is served through TCRdb, limited to in-frame sequences with V and J called. Missing clones are a known gap in these copies; in checked studies unresolved V genes cover under half, and the rest lacks a known reason. V and J calls plus clone size are reproduced from that table; the DNA served to infer D and trimming. This sample gives some 2.1 million clones in total; 93% of them show up just once. The ten largest clones represent about 1.7% of the sample.

The CDR3 numbers 14 residues from cysteine through phenylalanine. Just CDR3 DNA is preserved here, 42 bases in frame from base 1. Cut back by 4 bases and 5 bases, the V and J ends lie 15 bases apart. For CDR1 and CDR2, the germline V gene lists SNHLY and FYNNEI. The V gene is TRBV2 and the J gene is TRBJ2-7; the best D guess is TRBD2, with 5 bases matching. This TCR was sampled from a man in his late teens or twenties in good health. Some clones in this sample may be carry-over from other donors' samples. Sequences were obtained from naive CD8+ T cells from PBMCs. Reading the label with the study, this specimen's cell subset or site is: CD45RA+CCR7+. CDR3 reads: CASSGRRGSHEQYF. The sequenced DNA is TGTGCCAGCAGTGGCAGAAGAGGGAGTCACGAGCAGTACTTC.